The clone carrying this T cell receptor (beta chain) was counted between two and nine times. Its cognate antigen is unknown. Unsorted PBMC replicate PCRs drew on roughly 290 ng DNA, representing some 28,000 T cell genomes. It was on ten immunoSEQ deep assay plates that unsorted PBMC DNA was sequenced. Sequenced by immunoSEQ multiplex PCR; TCRdb stores in-frame clones only, minus some. Of about half a million clones in the sample, 60% to 80% are singletons; the top ten hold around 12%. The entry originates in a study of shared clonotypes between healthy human individuals. Whole-study findings and limits: Clonotype sharing among donors was thought likely to change with sequencing depth.

HIV-negative, healthy adults without recent acute infections or vaccinations were the donors. Trimming at V came to 4 bases and at J to 9 bases, leaving 10 bases not matched to a gene. CDR3 length: 14 amino acids. Germline values: CDR1 SGHRS, CDR2 YFSETQ. This TCR was recovered from a woman in her forties in good health. Some clones in this sample may be carry-over from other donors' samples. The chain carries TRBV5-1 and TRBJ1-3, with 7 nucleotides matching TRBD1. The sequencing sample was made of PBMCs. The CDR3 sequence: CASSPGQAEGTIYF. The CDR3 bases are TGCGCCAGCAGCCCTGGACAGGCGGAGGGCACCATATATTTT. The entire variable domain, with the rest obtained from reference TRBV5-1 and TRBJ1-3, is as follows: KAGVTQTPRYLIKTRGQQVTLSCSPISGHRSVSWYQQTPGQGLQFLFEYFSETQRNKGNFPGRFSGRQFSNSRSEMNVSTLELGDSALYLCASSPGQAEGTIYFGEGSWLTVV.